This is a list of T cell receptor beta chains from one sample in a study of CD8 T cells in Susac syndrome. TCRdb independently ran MiXCR on the immunoSEQ multiplex PCR reads; one entry per CDR3 protein. The data show under 150,000 distinct CDR3 sequences, around 94% seen once. The source material was CD8+ T cells from PBMCs. The receptors come from a human donor in good health. CDR3s include the opening cysteine and the closing phenylalanine or tryptophan. The order of the fields is D gene, clone size, J gene, V gene, CDR3 protein, CDR3 DNA. The D gene is left open where the match is weak. A row's size may be missing; if present it is once, few, many or a size class.

d_call: TRBD2; clone_size: .; j_call: TRBJ2-1; v_call: TRBV7-9; cdr3_aa: CASSLLISGSMNEQFF; cdr3_nt: TGTGCCAGCAGCTTATTGATTAGCGGGAGTATGAATGAGCAGTTCTTC
d_call: .; clone_size: .; j_call: TRBJ2-1; v_call: TRBV14; cdr3_aa: CASSLGTHNEQFF; cdr3_nt: TGTGCCAGCAGCCTGGGGACTCACAATGAGCAGTTCTTC
d_call: .; clone_size: once; j_call: TRBJ2-7; v_call: TRBV29-1; cdr3_aa: CSVVLNEQYF; cdr3_nt: TGCAGCGTTGTGTTGAACGAGCAGTACTTC
d_call: .; clone_size: .; j_call: TRBJ2-1; v_call: TRBV11-2; cdr3_aa: CASSLIRGANEQFF; cdr3_nt: TGTGCCAGCAGCTTAATCCGGGGGGCGAATGAGCAGTTCTTC
d_call: TRBD1; clone_size: once; j_call: TRBJ2-1; v_call: TRBV27; cdr3_aa: CASSSAGTGNEQFF; cdr3_nt: TGTGCCAGCAGTTCTGCCGGGACAGGGAATGAGCAGTTCTTC
d_call: .; clone_size: .; j_call: TRBJ2-7; v_call: TRBV27; cdr3_aa: CASFKGYEQYF; cdr3_nt: TGTGCCAGTTTCAAAGGGTACGAGCAGTACTTC
d_call: TRBD2; clone_size: .; j_call: TRBJ2-1; v_call: TRBV29-1; cdr3_aa: CSARTSGNEQFF; cdr3_nt: TGCAGCGCCCGGACTAGCGGGAATGAGCAGTTCTTC
d_call: TRBD1; clone_size: .; j_call: TRBJ2-7; v_call: TRBV4-1; cdr3_aa: CASSPGQGYYEQYF; cdr3_nt: TGCGCCAGCAGCCCGGGACAGGGTTACTACGAGCAGTACTTC
d_call: TRBD2; clone_size: .; j_call: TRBJ2-7; v_call: TRBV20-1; cdr3_aa: CSAREGTRFYEQYF; cdr3_nt: TGCAGTGCTAGAGAGGGGACTAGATTCTACGAGCAGTACTTC
d_call: .; clone_size: .; j_call: TRBJ2-1; v_call: TRBV7-2; cdr3_aa: CASSSHPDYLIGNEQFF; cdr3_nt: TGTGCCAGCAGCTCCCACCCGGACTACCTCATTGGCAATGAGCAGTTCTTC
d_call: TRBD2; clone_size: .; j_call: TRBJ2-5; v_call: TRBV20-1; cdr3_aa: CSARDLAGVETQYF; cdr3_nt: TGCAGTGCTAGAGATCTAGCGGGAGTCGAGACCCAGTACTTC
d_call: .; clone_size: .; j_call: TRBJ2-3; v_call: TRBV11-2; cdr3_aa: CASSLVNTDTQYF; cdr3_nt: TGTGCCAGCAGCTTAGTTAACACAGATACGCAGTATTTT
d_call: .; clone_size: .; j_call: TRBJ2-3; v_call: TRBV27; cdr3_aa: CASSSKLSDTQYF; cdr3_nt: TGTGCCAGCAGTTCCAAGCTTTCAGATACGCAGTATTTT
d_call: .; clone_size: .; j_call: TRBJ2-5; v_call: TRBV7-9; cdr3_aa: CASSLGPHSQETQYF; cdr3_nt: TGTGCCAGCAGCTTAGGTCCTCACAGCCAAGAGACCCAGTACTTC
d_call: .; clone_size: few; j_call: TRBJ2-1; v_call: TRBV13; cdr3_aa: CASSLVPSSYNEQFF; cdr3_nt: TGTGCCAGCAGCTTAGTTCCGAGCTCCTACAATGAGCAGTTCTTC
d_call: .; clone_size: .; j_call: TRBJ2-7; v_call: TRBV27; cdr3_aa: CASSLGGRTHEQYF; cdr3_nt: TGTGCCAGCAGTTTAGGGGGGCGCACCCACGAGCAGTACTTC
d_call: .; clone_size: .; j_call: TRBJ2-7; v_call: TRBV6-5; cdr3_aa: CASSYSNGGEQYF; cdr3_nt: TGTGCCAGCAGTTACTCGAACGGAGGCGAGCAGTACTTC
d_call: .; clone_size: .; j_call: TRBJ2-5; v_call: TRBV7-9; cdr3_aa: CASSPRSEETQYF; cdr3_nt: TGTGCCAGCAGCCCCCGGTCGGAAGAGACCCAGTACTTC
d_call: .; clone_size: .; j_call: TRBJ2-1; v_call: TRBV28; cdr3_aa: CASSTIAGEQFF; cdr3_nt: TGTGCCAGCAGTACCATAGCTGGTGAGCAGTTCTTC
d_call: .; clone_size: .; j_call: TRBJ2-1; v_call: TRBV20-1; cdr3_aa: CSAPTGRGSNEQFF; cdr3_nt: TGCAGTGCCCCGACAGGGAGGGGATCCAATGAGCAGTTCTTC
d_call: .; clone_size: .; j_call: TRBJ1-1; v_call: TRBV28; cdr3_aa: CASSLLTNTEAFF; cdr3_nt: TGTGCCAGCAGTTTACTGACGAACACTGAAGCTTTCTTT
d_call: TRBD2; clone_size: .; j_call: TRBJ2-7; v_call: TRBV2; cdr3_aa: CASSERGRADEQYF; cdr3_nt: TGTGCCAGCAGTGAGCGCGGGAGGGCCGACGAGCAGTACTTC
d_call: TRBD1; clone_size: .; j_call: TRBJ1-2; v_call: TRBV29-1; cdr3_aa: CSVEEVIRDRDYGYTF; cdr3_nt: TGCAGCGTTGAAGAGGTGATCAGGGACAGAGACTATGGCTACACCTTC